These 23 T cell receptor beta chains originate from one sample sequenced in a study of OX40 agonist ivuxolimab in advanced cancers. The method was immunoSEQ multiplex PCR; TCRdb's version includes in-frame clones alone and lacks a portion of them. The sample holds about 80,000 clones, 85% seen once. Sequences were derived from CD4+ or CD8+ T cells sorted from blood, sampled in a trial of the OX40 agonist ivuxolimab. The receptor set was obtained from an adult with an advanced solid tumor such as melanoma, head and neck, liver or kidney cancer.

This chain joins TRBV7-2 and TRBJ1-2; D unresolved. CDR3 length: 15 amino acids. Trimming removed 4 bases from V and 5 bases from J, with 17 bases in between. Germline loops: CDR1 SGHTA, CDR2 FQGNSA. CDR3 bases: TGTGCCAGCAGCTCCTCCGTTGGGTCTGGGTATGGCTACACCTTC. This sequence encodes CASSSSVGSGYGYTF.

The chain combines TRBV28 with TRBJ1-4, with 7 bases fitting TRBD1. CDR3 length: 13 amino acids. Trimming took 10 bases from V and 4 from J; bases not matched to a gene: 6. Germline loops: CDR1 MDHEN, CDR2 SYDVKM. DNA of the CDR3: TGTGCCACCTTCAGGGGGAATAATGAAAAACTGTTTTTT. Its translation: CATFRGNNEKLFF.

The gene calls are TRBV28 and TRBJ1-1, with D maybe TRBD1 (6 bases). Germline V gene sequence: CDR1 MDHEN, CDR2 SYDVKM. The CDR3 length is 11 residues. In DNA, the CDR3 is TGTGCTTGGGGGCCAGTTAGGGGAGCTTTCTTT. Protein: CAWGPVRGAFF.

This sequence joins TRBV4-3 and TRBJ1-1; D call uncertain. Germline-derived CDR1 and CDR2 are LGHNA and YSLEER. This CDR3 contains 13 residues. V lost 6 bases and J lost 6, with 14 bases in between. Here the CDR3 reads CASSSGGGSEAFF. CDR3 bases: TGCGCCAGCAGTTCCGGCGGAGGCTCTGAAGCTTTCTTT.

The genes are TRBV19 and TRBJ1-5, with D unclear. V was clipped by 9 bases and J by 7 bases, with 22 bases between them. Per germline, CDR1 LNHDA and CDR2 SQIVND (reference sequence). The CDR3 spans 15 residues. CDR3 nucleotide sequence: TGTGCCAGCTCGAGGTATAGGCTTGGAGAACAGCCCCAGCATTTT. This sequence encodes CASSRYRLGEQPQHF.

The genes are TRBV10-1 and TRBJ2-3; D unresolved. The germline CDR1 and CDR2 sequences are WNHNN and SYGVQD (reference sequence). The CDR3 covers 12 residues. Trimming cost V 4 bases and J 5 bases, with 7 bases left between them. This chain's CDR3 is CASSGGQDTQYF. The CDR3 nucleotides read TGCGCCAGCAGTGGGGGTCAAGATACGCAGTATTTT.

J is TRBJ1-1 and V is TRBV5-5, with 7 bases fitting TRBD1. The germline V gene has CDR1 SGHKS and CDR2 YYEKEE (reference sequence). The CDR3 extends over 16 amino acids. V shed 4 bases and J 3 bases; nucleotides not matched to a gene: 12. The CDR3 coding sequence is TGTGCCAGCAGCGTAGGACAGGCGCTCGCTTACACTGAAGCTTTCTTT. Protein sequence: CASSVGQALAYTEAFF.

J is TRBJ2-1 and V is TRBV5-1; D possibly corresponds to TRBD1 (6 bases). V was cut by 0 bases and J by 13 bases, with 8 bases left in between. The length of the CDR3 is 11 residues. Germline CDR1 SGHRS, CDR2 YFSETQ. This chain's CDR3 is CASSLGTVQFF. CDR3 sequence (DNA): TGCGCCAGCAGCTTGGGGACAGTCCAGTTCTTC.

The chain carries TRBV19 and TRBJ2-3; D is possibly TRBD2 (5 bases). In germline, CDR1 is LNHDA, CDR2 SQIVND (reference sequence). The V and J ends lost 3 bases and 4 bases respectively, with 14 bases between them. The CDR3 length is 15 residues. CDR3 sequence: CASSIGLSAADTQYF. CDR3 DNA: TGTGCCAGTAGTATCGGACTCTCTGCGGCAGATACGCAGTATTTT. The whole variable domain, remainder taken from reference TRBV19 and TRBJ2-3, is DGGITQSPKYLFRKEGQNVTLSCEQNLNHDAMYWYRQDPGQGLRLIYYSQIVNDFQKGDIAEGYSVSREKKESFPLTVTSAQKNPTAFYLCASSIGLSAADTQYFGPGTRLTVL.

The chain joins TRBV5-1 to TRBJ1-2, with D tentatively TRBD1 (6 bases). This CDR3 has 14 residues. V dropped 0 bases and J dropped 2 bases, with 8 bases sitting between them. The germline gives CDR1 SGHRS, CDR2 YFSETQ. CDR3 coding DNA: TGCGCCAGCAGCTTGGGGACAGAGAACTATGGCTACACCTTC. Translating it yields CASSLGTENYGYTF.

This CDR3 is CASSLETLNTEAFF. DNA for the CDR3: TGTGCCAGCAGCTTGGAGACTTTGAACACTGAAGCTTTCTTT. This rearrangement joins TRBV5-4 to TRBJ1-1; no clear D gene. This CDR3 has 14 residues. Germline V CDR1 and CDR2: SGHNT, YYREEE (reference sequence). The ends were cut back, 0 bases at V and 0 bases at J, with 6 bases in the middle.

The J gene is TRBJ1-6, the V gene TRBV2, with D possibly being TRBD1 (6 bases). This CDR3 has 15 residues. V gave up 11 bases and J gave up 9 bases, with 23 bases separating them. The germline gives CDR1 SNHLY, CDR2 FYNNEI. The CDR3 sequence is CAGEVGTSKGSPLHF. CDR3 DNA: TGTGCCGGAGAAGTGGGGACATCCAAAGGTTCACCCCTCCACTTT.

This chain links TRBV7-3 with TRBJ2-3, with 8 bases aligning to TRBD2. With 3 bases clipped from V and 1 base from J, the junction kept 3 bases outside the gene matches. CDR1 is SGHTA, CDR2 FQGTGA, per germline. CDR3 size: 15 residues. Here the CDR3 reads CASSLGRGGTDTQYF. In DNA, the CDR3 is TGTGCCAGCAGCTTGGGGCGGGGGGGCACAGATACGCAGTATTTT.

The chain uses TRBV5-4 and TRBJ2-5, with 11 bases matching TRBD2. The CDR3 length is 15 residues. Germline V CDR1 and CDR2: SGHNT, YYREEE (reference sequence). V trimming: 4 bases; J trimming: 5 bases; junction bases outside the gene matches: 7. CDR3 nucleotides: TGTGCCAGCAGCCCGGGACTAGCGGCCATGGAGACCCAGTACTTC. Encoded protein: CASSPGLAAMETQYF.

The genes are TRBV5-1 and TRBJ1-1; 9 positions agree with TRBD1. Germline V gives CDR1 SGHRS, CDR2 YFSETQ. The CDR3 has 14 residues. The trim removed 4 bases at V and 1 base at J, leaving 2 bases unmatched. The CDR3 protein is CASSGTGKNTEAFF. CDR3 in DNA: TGCGCCAGCAGCGGGACAGGGAAGAACACTGAAGCTTTCTTT. The full variable domain, completed using reference TRBV5-1 and TRBJ1-1, is KAGVTQTPRYLIKTRGQQVTLSCSPISGHRSVSWYQQTPGQGLQFLFEYFSETQRNKGNFPGRFSGRQFSNSRSEMNVSTLELGDSALYLCASSGTGKNTEAFFGQGTRLTVV.

This clone showed up just once. Germline and junction disagree at one end, which may indicate a read error. V is TRBV10-3 and J is TRBJ1-5, with 7 bases that match TRBD1. The CDR3 runs 14 residues. From germline, CDR1 is ENHRY and CDR2 SYGVKD. CDR3 loop: CASSYSTGTQPQHF. The CDR3 coding sequence is TGTGCCAGCAGTTACTCGACAGGGACGCAGCCCCAGCATTTT.

The rearrangement links TRBV7-2 to TRBJ1-5; 8 bases agree with TRBD1. V shed 5 bases and J 2 bases; nucleotides not matched to a gene: 2. There are 14 residues in the CDR3. Germline loops: CDR1 SGHTA, CDR2 FQGNSA. CDR3 DNA sequence: TGTGCCAGCAGCCCAGGGGGCGGCAATCAGCCCCAGCATTTT. As protein: CASSPGGGNQPQHF.

The chain joins TRBV10-1 to TRBJ2-4; D uncertain. Trimming took 6 bases from V and 6 from J, leaving 15 bases between them. CDR1 WNHNN and CDR2 SYGVQD come from the germline V gene (reference sequence). The CDR3 length is 14 residues. Here the CDR3 reads CASSPDIGRNIQYF. CDR3 in DNA: TGCGCCAGCAGCCCAGACATCGGCCGAAACATTCAGTACTTC.

The rearrangement joins TRBV11-1 to TRBJ1-1; D not resolved. Looked up from germline, CDR1 is SGHAT and CDR2 is FQDESV (reference sequence). V was clipped by 2 bases and J by 3 bases, with 13 bases between them. The CDR3 has 15 residues. The CDR3 DNA follows: TGTGCCAGCAGCTTAAGGTGGGTAAGGGACACTGAAGCTTTCTTT. Translation: CASSLRWVRDTEAFF.

The genes are TRBV6-5 and TRBJ2-2; tentative D call: TRBD2 (6 bases). The germline V gene has CDR1 MNHEY and CDR2 SVGAGI. Trimming took off 5 bases at V and 6 bases at J, with 13 bases between the two ends. The CDR3 spans 14 residues. DNA for the CDR3: TGTGCCAGCAGTAGAAAGGGAGGCTCCGGGGAGCTGTTTTTT. It translates to CASSRKGGSGELFF.

In this sample, this clone turned up a few times. The chain recombines TRBV18 with TRBJ1-3; 9 bases are a match to TRBD1. CDR1 and CDR2 from the germline V gene are KGHSH and LQKENI. The CDR3 consists of 16 residues. The junction had 4 bases not matched to a gene; V was cut back by 2 bases and J by 2 bases. The CDR3 DNA reads TGTGCCAGCTCACCAACGACAGGGGGACCTGGAAACACCATATATTTT. Its protein is CASSPTTGGPGNTIYF.

This CDR3 reads CAISELLAGASTDTQYF. The CDR3 nucleotides read TGTGCCATCAGTGAGTTGTTAGCGGGTGCTAGCACAGATACGCAGTATTTT. This chain uses TRBV10-3 with TRBJ2-3, with 7 bases fitting TRBD2. CDR1 is ENHRY, CDR2 SYGVKD, per germline. The CDR3 runs to 17 residues. Trimming took 1 base from V and 0 from J; bases not matched to a gene: 7.

The chain uses TRBV7-3 and TRBJ1-1; no firm D call. V lost 2 bases and J lost 5, with 6 bases in between. CDR1 and CDR2 (germline): SGHTA, FQGTGA. The CDR3 is made up of 12 amino acids. The CDR3 region has the DNA TGTGCCAGCAGCTTAGCCGGGACTGAAGCTTTCTTT. Residues: CASSLAGTEAFF.